These 30 T cell receptor beta chains share one sample of origin, sequenced in a study of control samples from healthy donors and cancer patients. The protocol was immunoSEQ multiplex PCR, while the TCRdb copy is restricted to in-frame clones and leaves out a portion. Of about 120,000 clones listed, over 75% are singletons. What was sequenced was blood. The receptors derive from a middle-aged man in good health.

The chain recombines TRBV6-5 with TRBJ1-5; the D is unclear. The CDR3 loop spans 15 amino acids. The V end was cut by 0 bases, the J end by 6 bases, with 12 bases between. The V gene's germline CDR1 is MNHEY and CDR2 SVGAGI. The CDR3 DNA reads as TGTGCCAGCAGTTACTCTAGAGGTGGAGGTCAGCCCCAGCATTTT. This encodes CASSYSRGGGQPQHF.

This chain connects TRBV5-1 to TRBJ1-1; D perhaps matches TRBD1 (5 bases). Trimming stripped 0 bases from V and 3 bases from J, with 12 bases between. The CDR3 is 15 amino acids. Germline CDR1 reads SGHRS; CDR2 reads YFSETQ. Here the CDR3 DNA reads TGCGCCAGCAGCTTGGCCGGGACCGCGCACACTGAAGCTTTCTTT. Translation gives CASSLAGTAHTEAFF.

V gene TRBV5-4 combines with J gene TRBJ2-5; D gene ambiguous. The CDR3 is 16 residues long. The V end lost 4 bases, the J end lost 5 bases, and 21 bases lay between the germline ends. Germline CDR1 is SGHNT and CDR2 is YYREEE (reference sequence). The CDR3, as DNA: TGTGCCAGCAGCCCCAAATCTCCCGGGTATGCGGAGACCCAGTACTTC. This sequence encodes CASSPKSPGYAETQYF.

The rearrangement links TRBV5-1 to TRBJ2-3; 10 bases map to TRBD1. Germline CDR1 SGHRS, CDR2 YFSETQ. The CDR3 totals 17 residues. J lost 4 bases, V lost 0 bases, and 8 bases had no gene match. The CDR3 is CASSLGQGAGAADTQYF. The CDR3 coding sequence is TGCGCCAGCAGCTTGGGACAGGGGGCAGGGGCGGCAGATACGCAGTATTTT.

The V gene is TRBV5-5, the J gene TRBJ2-1; 9 bases are a match to TRBD2. Losses at the gene ends were 1 base for V and 0 bases for J; bases not matched to a gene: 8. This CDR3 has 18 amino acids. Germline V gene data show CDR1 as SGHKS and CDR2 as YYEKEE (reference sequence). CDR3 residues: CASSLSDSGGSSYNEQFF. The CDR3 nucleotides are TGTGCCAGCAGCTTGAGCGATAGCGGGGGCTCCTCCTACAATGAGCAGTTCTTC.

Of note for this clone: The germline gene is not matched at one end of the junction; a read error may be the cause. The chain employs TRBV7-7 and TRBJ2-5; 10 bases are shared with TRBD1. CDR3 length equals 13 residues. Germline-derived CDR1 and CDR2 are SSHAT and FNYEAQ (reference sequence). CDR3 DNA: TGTGCTAGCAGTCGGGACAGGGGAGAGACCCAGTACTTC. Protein sequence: CASSRDRGETQYF.

The chain recombines TRBV16 with TRBJ1-4, with D unclear. Trimming left V 0 bases short and J 8 bases short, with 10 bases between. Germline loops: CDR1 KGHSY, CDR2 FQNENV. This CDR3 has 14 residues. In nucleotides, the CDR3 is TGTGCCAGCAGCCAATCATCGGCGGACGAAAAACTGTTTTTT. Amino acids: CASSQSSADEKLFF. Variable domain in full (rest from reference TRBV16 and TRBJ1-4): GEEVAQTPKHLVRGEGQKAKLYCAPIKGHSYVFWYQQVLKNEFKFLISFQNENVFDETGMPKERFSAKCLPNSPCSLEIQATKLEDSAVYFCASSQSSADEKLFFGSGTQLSVL.

The chain joins TRBV4-2 to TRBJ2-1; 9 bases are a match to TRBD1. CDR1 is LGHNA, CDR2 YNFKEQ, per germline. V shed 1 base, J shed 5 bases, and the junction held 12 bases outside the gene matches. The CDR3 covers 18 residues. CDR3 loop: CASSQVRGGGQGNNEQFF. The DNA of the CDR3 is TGTGCCAGCAGCCAAGTTCGTGGTGGGGGACAGGGTAACAATGAGCAGTTCTTC.

This CDR3 is CASSLNSRSYNSPLHF. The CDR3 bases are TGCGCCAGCAGCTTGAATAGTCGAAGCTATAATTCACCCCTCCACTTT. This chain uses TRBV5-1 with TRBJ1-6; D gene unclear. Trimming removed 1 base from V and 3 bases from J, with 11 bases in between. Germline V gene sequence: CDR1 SGHRS, CDR2 YFSETQ. CDR3 length: 16 amino acids.

This clone has at least ten counts. The genes are TRBV6-5 and TRBJ2-7; 7 bases agree with TRBD1. V was clipped by 10 bases and J by 4 bases; unmatched bases: 4. The CDR3 has 11 residues. Germline CDR1 is MNHEY and CDR2 is SVGAGI. This CDR3 is CATDRVYEQYF. The CDR3, as DNA: TGTGCCACCGACAGGGTTTACGAGCAGTACTTC.

This chain connects TRBV19 to TRBJ1-2, with TRBD1 matching 7 bases. The ends lost 5 bases at V and 7 bases at J; junction bases unmatched: 10. The V gene's germline CDR1 is LNHDA and CDR2 SQIVND (reference sequence). The CDR3 is made up of 14 amino acids. CDR3 sequence: CASSPTDRIAGYTF. Here the CDR3 DNA reads TGTGCCAGTAGTCCCACGGACAGGATCGCTGGCTACACCTTC.

This sequence joins TRBV6-5 and TRBJ2-2, with D possibly called TRBD1 or TRBD2 (6 bases each). Germline-derived CDR1 and CDR2 are MNHEY and SVGAGI. V lost 9 bases, J lost 4 bases, and 12 bases lay in between. The CDR3 extends over 13 amino acids. CDR3 protein: CASRQEGTGELFF. CDR3 nucleotide sequence: TGTGCCAGTCGACAGGAGGGCACCGGGGAGCTGTTTTTT.

The V call is TRBV6-6, the J call TRBJ1-4; no clear D. The CDR3 covers 13 residues. V lost 3 bases to trimming and J lost 7 bases, with 9 bases between them. Germline V gene lookup returns CDR1 MNHNY and CDR2 SVGAGI (reference sequence). The CDR3 coding sequence is TGTGCCAGCAGTTATGGGCCGAGTGAAAAACTGTTTTTT. It encodes CASSYGPSEKLFF.

The chain carries TRBV3-1 (or the pseudogene TRBV3-2) and TRBJ2-5; D might be TRBD2 (6 bases). This CDR3 region has 16 residues. Germline V CDR1 and CDR2: LGHDT, YNNKEL (reference sequence). V was shortened by 6 bases and J by 0 bases, with 17 bases between the two germline ends. Here the CDR3 DNA reads TGTGCCAGCAGGTTCCTTAGTGGGGGGTACCAAGAGACCCAGTACTTC. It encodes CASRFLSGGYQETQYF.

The chain links TRBV6-5 to TRBJ1-4, with D possibly matching TRBD1 (5 bases). The V gene's germline CDR1 is MNHEY and CDR2 SVGAGI. V was cut by 3 bases and J by 5 bases, with 13 bases left in between. The CDR3 has 15 amino acids. The CDR3, as DNA: TGTGCCAGCAGTTATTCCCGACAGATAAATGAAAAACTGTTTTTT. Its protein is CASSYSRQINEKLFF.

The genes are TRBV7-9 and TRBJ2-1, with D perhaps matching TRBD2 (5 bases). The CDR3 contains 11 residues. Looked up from germline, CDR1 is SEHNR and CDR2 is FQNEAQ (reference sequence). Trimming shortened V by 5 bases and J by 14 bases, and 13 bases separated the two germline ends. CDR3 loop: CASSRSPGEFF. CDR3 DNA: TGTGCCAGCAGCCGCTCCCCCGGGGAGTTCTTC.

About this clone: Other nucleotide sequences in the sample specify the same CDR3. This chain links TRBV6-5 with TRBJ1-6; D not certain. CDR1 and CDR2 (germline): MNHEY, SVGAGI. The V gene lost 5 bases and the J gene lost 5 bases, with 13 bases spanning the gap. There are 15 residues in the CDR3. In nucleotides, the CDR3 is TGTGCCAGCAGTCTACGTTTACCTGATAATTCACCCCTCCACTTT. Amino acids: CASSLRLPDNSPLHF.

The chain has TRBV27 and TRBJ2-5, with D maybe TRBD1 (6 bases). The CDR3 runs 13 residues. V lost 6 bases to trimming and J lost 5 bases, with 13 bases between them. Germline V gives CDR1 MNHEY, CDR2 SMNVEV (reference sequence). Written as DNA, the CDR3 is TGTGCCAGCAGACCCACAGGGATGGAGACCCAGTACTTC. It translates to CASRPTGMETQYF.

The chain combines TRBV19 with TRBJ2-7; D remains ambiguous. Germline V gene lookup returns CDR1 LNHDA and CDR2 SQIVND (reference sequence). V shed 0 bases and J shed 2 bases, with 8 bases lying between them. CDR3 size: 14 residues. The chain's CDR3 is CASSIDEGTYEQYF. DNA for the CDR3: TGTGCCAGTAGTATAGATGAAGGTACCTACGAGCAGTACTTC.

The CDR3 nucleotides read TGTGCCAGCAGTGAGACCGGTAATCAGCCCCAGCATTTT. Protein: CASSETGNQPQHF. This chain uses TRBV11-2 with TRBJ1-5; D is undetermined. The CDR3 runs 13 residues. Deletions cut 6 bases from V and 4 bases from J, with 10 bases between. Germline CDR1 and CDR2: SGHAT and FQNNGV.

This chain uses TRBV5-1 with TRBJ2-5; 9 bases line up with TRBD2. Germline V gene sequence: CDR1 SGHRS, CDR2 YFSETQ. The CDR3 contains 16 residues. Germline trimming cut 3 bases from V and 5 bases from J; bases unmatched to any gene: 11. CDR3 in DNA: TGCGCCAGCAGCTCGGATGGGATAGCGGGGGAGGAGACCCAGTACTTC. Translating it yields CASSSDGIAGEETQYF.

The chain links TRBV7-9 to TRBJ2-3, with unresolved D. CDR1 is SEHNR and CDR2 is FQNEAQ in the germline V gene (reference sequence). Trimming took 2 bases from V and 0 from J, leaving 9 bases between them. CDR3 length: 15 residues. The chain's CDR3 is CASSLLTRSTDTQYF. CDR3 coding DNA: TGTGCCAGCAGCTTATTAACCCGCAGCACAGATACGCAGTATTTT.

The gene calls are TRBV18 and TRBJ1-4; TRBD1 matches at 7 bases. CDR3 length: 14 residues. The trim removed 5 bases at V and 7 bases at J, leaving 7 bases unmatched. CDR1 is KGHSH, CDR2 LQKENI, per germline. CDR3 sequence reads: CASSSRDRGEKLFF. CDR3 DNA: TGTGCCAGCTCATCCCGGGACAGAGGTGAAAAACTGTTTTTT.

The CDR3 loop reads CAISGGATGARGYTF. The CDR3 region has the DNA TGTGCCATCAGTGGGGGCGCGACAGGGGCTCGGGGCTACACCTTC. The chain recombines TRBV10-3 with TRBJ1-2; TRBD1 matches 8 bases. Germline loops: CDR1 ENHRY, CDR2 SYGVKD. Trimming removed 4 bases from V and 8 bases from J; junction bases left unmatched: 12. This CDR3 is built from 15 residues.

The chain joins TRBV9 to TRBJ2-7; D gene unclear. This CDR3 contains 14 residues. Per the germline V gene, CDR1 is SGDLS and CDR2 is YYNGEE. V lost 3 bases to trimming and J lost 0 bases, with 10 bases between them. The CDR3 loop reads CASSATGSSYEQYF. The DNA of the CDR3 is TGTGCCAGCAGCGCGACGGGCAGCTCCTACGAGCAGTACTTC.

This clone was seen a few times. The chain is built from TRBV12-3 or TRBV12-4 and TRBJ1-4; 7 nucleotides match TRBD1. The CDR3 loop spans 13 amino acids. Trimming took 8 bases from V and 7 from J; bases not matched to a gene: 7. The DNA of the CDR3 is TGTGCCAGCTGCAAGCGACAGGGTGAAAAACTGTTTTTT. Its translation is CASCKRQGEKLFF.

The genes are TRBV15 and TRBJ2-3, with D uncertain. V lost 1 base to trimming and J lost 11 bases, with 16 bases between them. Germline-derived CDR1 and CDR2 are LNHNV and YYDKDF (reference sequence). This CDR3 contains 14 residues. The CDR3 DNA follows: TGTGCCACCAGCAGAGGATATGACGCGTACGGGCAGTATTTT. The encoded protein is CATSRGYDAYGQYF.

The gene calls are TRBV7-6 and TRBJ1-4; the match to TRBD1 covers 10 bases. CDR1 is SGHVS and CDR2 is FNYEAQ in the germline V gene. CDR3 length equals 15 residues. V dropped 1 base and J dropped 5; count of bases not matched to a gene: 1. CDR3 coding DNA: TGTGCCAGCAGCTTAGGGGGACAGGGGAATGAAAAACTGTTTTTT. Its protein is CASSLGGQGNEKLFF.

The V call is TRBV14, the J call TRBJ2-1; 8 bases fit TRBD1. The CDR3 loop spans 14 amino acids. V was clipped by 4 bases and J by 7 bases; unmatched bases: 6. CDR1 is SGHDN, CDR2 FVKESK, per germline. The CDR3, as DNA: TGTGCCAGCAGCCGGACAGGGAGATTGAATGAGCAGTTCTTC. Translation: CASSRTGRLNEQFF.

J is TRBJ1-6 and V is TRBV7-8; 8 bases are a match to TRBD1. Germline V gene sequence: CDR1 SGHVS, CDR2 FQNEAQ. The CDR3 totals 18 residues. Trimming took 3 bases from V and 0 from J; bases not matched to a gene: 7. CDR3: CASSFGTGGASYNSPLHF. In DNA form, the CDR3 reads TGTGCCAGCAGCTTCGGGACAGGTGGGGCCTCCTATAATTCACCCCTCCACTTT.